Only one count was recorded for the clone carrying this T cell receptor beta chain. Profiling relied on immunoSEQ multiplex PCR, and the TCRdb table lists in-frame clones only, not all of them. The top ten clones hold about 7.6% of a sample with a few hundred thousand clones, approximately 86% of them seen once. The data are from a study of blood T cell repertoires in COVID-19. V trimming: 8 bases; J trimming: 0 bases; junction bases outside the gene matches: 16. This CDR3 has 17 residues. Germline V gene sequence: CDR1 MNHEY, CDR2 SVGEGT. Sequences were obtained from peripheral blood. V usage is TRBV6-2 or TRBV6-3 and J usage is TRBJ2-7; 7 nucleotides line up with TRBD1. The receptor was isolated from a woman aged 65 to 85 with active or convalescent COVID-19. The CDR3 here is CASRPRPGQRSSYEQYF. The CDR3 nucleotides are TGTGCCAGCCGCCCGCGCCCGGGACAGCGATCCTCCTACGAGCAGTACTTC.